One and the same sample provided the 7 T cell receptor beta chains below, sequenced in a study of blood T cell repertoires in COVID-19. Clones were read by immunoSEQ multiplex PCR, and TCRdb kept only the in-frame ones, dropping some. The sample consists of tens of thousands of clones, approximately 84% of them appearing once. Sequencing was done on a sample of peripheral blood. The receptor source for this set is a human donor in a cohort sampled during active COVID-19.

The sample holds one count of this clone. The chain employs TRBV9 and TRBJ2-1; 11 positions agree with TRBD1. The CDR3 runs to 16 residues. Germline V gene data show CDR1 as SGDLS and CDR2 as YYNGEE. V trimming: 3 bases; J trimming: 5 bases; junction bases outside the gene matches: 7. The CDR3 DNA is TGTGCCAGCAGCGCCTCCGGGACAGGGGGTAACAATGAGCAGTTCTTC. Protein sequence: CASSASGTGGNNEQFF.

This rearrangement joins TRBV19 to TRBJ2-1; TRBD2 matches at 7 bases. This CDR3 contains 15 residues. Germline V lookup: CDR1 LNHDA, CDR2 SQIVND (reference sequence). V shed 4 bases and J 0 bases; nucleotides not matched to a gene: 3. The CDR3 loop reads CASSTGGSSYNEQFF. The DNA for the CDR3 is TGTGCCAGTAGTACGGGGGGAAGCTCCTACAATGAGCAGTTCTTC.

The chain is built from TRBV27 and TRBJ1-1; 7 positions agree with TRBD1. The CDR3 runs to 13 residues. CDR1 MNHEY and CDR2 SMNVEV come from the germline V gene (reference sequence). V lost 1 base to trimming and J lost 8 bases; unmatched junction nucleotides: 4. CDR3 residues: CASSLFQGVEAFF. In nucleotides, the CDR3 is TGTGCCAGCAGTTTATTTCAGGGGGTCGAAGCTTTCTTT.

V and J are TRBV7-9 and TRBJ1-1, with unresolved D. There are 13 residues in the CDR3. Between the trimmed V and J ends, which lost 1 base and 4 bases, there was a span of 7 bases. Looked up from germline, CDR1 is SEHNR and CDR2 is FQNEAQ (reference sequence). The DNA for the CDR3 is TGTGCCAGCAGCTTAGGAGGGAGCACTGAAGCTTTCTTT. Its translation: CASSLGGSTEAFF.

J is TRBJ2-2 and V is TRBV7-3, with D perhaps TRBD2 (7 bases). The germline V and J ends were trimmed by 0 bases and 5 bases, with 31 bases remaining between them. This CDR3 region has 22 residues. Germline-derived CDR1 and CDR2 are SGHTA and FQGTGA. The CDR3 is CASSLTHSALYWGGQGTGELFF. The CDR3 bases are TGTGCCAGCAGCTTAACCCATTCGGCCCTCTACTGGGGGGGGCAAGGGACCGGGGAGCTGTTTTTT. The complete variable domain, with remaining parts taken from reference TRBV7-3 and TRBJ2-2, reads GAGVSQTPSNKVTEKGKYVELRCDPISGHTALYWYRQSLGQGPEFLIYFQGTGAADDSGLPNDRFFAVRPEGSVSTLKIQRTERGDSAVYLCASSLTHSALYWGGQGTGELFFGEGSRLTVL.

The CDR3: CASSLRGSNQPQHF. The CDR3 nucleotides are TGTGCCAGCAGCTTACGAGGTAGCAATCAGCCCCAGCATTTT. The chain carries TRBV5-6 and TRBJ1-5; unclear D gene. V lost 2 bases, J lost 0 bases, and 6 bases lay in between. Germline CDR1 is SGHDT and CDR2 is YYEEEE. This CDR3 region has 14 residues. Supplemented by reference TRBV5-6 and TRBJ1-5, the full variable domain reads DAGVTQSPTHLIKTRGQQVTLRCSPKSGHDTVSWYQQALGQGPQFIFQYYEEEERQRGNFPDRFSGHQFPNYSSELNVNALLLGDSALYLCASSLRGSNQPQHFGDGTRLSIL.

This clone showed up just once. This rearrangement joins TRBV6-5 to TRBJ2-1; 10 bases align to TRBD2. Germline assignment: CDR1 MNHEY and CDR2 SVGAGI. This CDR3 spans 15 amino acids. J was trimmed by 8 bases and V by 0 bases; bases with no gene match: 4. CDR3 amino acids: CASSYSSGGAHEQFF. CDR3 sequence (DNA): TGTGCCAGCAGTTACTCGAGCGGGGGGGCCCATGAGCAGTTCTTC.